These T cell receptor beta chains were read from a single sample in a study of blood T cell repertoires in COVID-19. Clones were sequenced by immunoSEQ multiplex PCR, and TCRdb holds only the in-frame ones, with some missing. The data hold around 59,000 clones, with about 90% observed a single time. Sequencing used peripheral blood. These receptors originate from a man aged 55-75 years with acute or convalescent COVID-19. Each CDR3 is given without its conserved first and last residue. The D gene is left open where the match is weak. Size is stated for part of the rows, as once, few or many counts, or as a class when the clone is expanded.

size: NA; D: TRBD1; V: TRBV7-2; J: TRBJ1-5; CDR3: ASSLAGDRYQPQH
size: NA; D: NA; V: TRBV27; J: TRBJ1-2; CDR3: ASSLNRETNYGYT
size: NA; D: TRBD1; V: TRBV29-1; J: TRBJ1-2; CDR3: SAGTGFGYGYT
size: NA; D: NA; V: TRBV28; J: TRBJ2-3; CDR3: ASSTTSTDTQY
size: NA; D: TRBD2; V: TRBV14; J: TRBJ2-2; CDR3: ASSQGGLAGPNTGELF
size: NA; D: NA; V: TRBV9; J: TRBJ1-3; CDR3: ASSSQAGSGNTIY
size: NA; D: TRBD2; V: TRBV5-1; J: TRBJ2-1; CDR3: ASGLAGAGNEQF
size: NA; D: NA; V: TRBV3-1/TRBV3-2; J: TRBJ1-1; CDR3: ASSITANTEAF
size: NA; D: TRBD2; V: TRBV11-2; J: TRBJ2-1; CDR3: ASSPGTSGNEQF
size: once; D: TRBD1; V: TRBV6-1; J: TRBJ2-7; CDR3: ASSERTGEYEQY
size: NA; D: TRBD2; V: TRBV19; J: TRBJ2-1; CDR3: ASSIRGSGRPSSYNEQF
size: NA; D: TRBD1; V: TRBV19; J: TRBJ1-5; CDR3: ASTRGQSNNQPQH
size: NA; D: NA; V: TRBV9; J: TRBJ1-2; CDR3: ASSDRPSVNYGYT
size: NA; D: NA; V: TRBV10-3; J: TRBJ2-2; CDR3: AIRTTTTGELF
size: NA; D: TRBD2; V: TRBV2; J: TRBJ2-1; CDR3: ASTYQAGANEQF
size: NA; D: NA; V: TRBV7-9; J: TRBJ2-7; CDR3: ASSLYPGSSYEQY
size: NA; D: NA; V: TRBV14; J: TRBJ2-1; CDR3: ASSPTIAEQF
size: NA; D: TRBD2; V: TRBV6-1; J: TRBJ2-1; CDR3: ASSEKTSGRNEQF
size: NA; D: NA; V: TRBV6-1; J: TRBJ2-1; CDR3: ASSEDGVREQF
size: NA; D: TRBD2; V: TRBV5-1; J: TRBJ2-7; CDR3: ASSLASGPAGSYEQY
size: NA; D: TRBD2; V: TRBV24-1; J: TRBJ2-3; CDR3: ATSGSTSGTPDTQY
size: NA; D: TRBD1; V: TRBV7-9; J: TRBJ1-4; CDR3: ASSLRTGGEKLF
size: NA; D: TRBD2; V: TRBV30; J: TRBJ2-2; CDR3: AWTKGLAAGELF
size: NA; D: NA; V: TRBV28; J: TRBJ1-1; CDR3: ASSLFTGPNTEAF
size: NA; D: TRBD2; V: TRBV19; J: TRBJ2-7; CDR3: ASSGAGGPYEQY
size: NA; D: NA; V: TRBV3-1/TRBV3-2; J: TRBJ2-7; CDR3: ASSQEGRGLYEQY
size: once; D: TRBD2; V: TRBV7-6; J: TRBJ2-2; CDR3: ASSFAGTSLNTGELF
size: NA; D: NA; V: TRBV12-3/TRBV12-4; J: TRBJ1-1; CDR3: ASSLAQSEAF
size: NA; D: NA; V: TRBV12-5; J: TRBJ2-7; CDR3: ASRSHTSYEQY
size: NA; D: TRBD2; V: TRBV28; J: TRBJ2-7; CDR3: ASRFTGTITYEQY
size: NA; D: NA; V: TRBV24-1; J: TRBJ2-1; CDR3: ATSDLAVSSYNEQF
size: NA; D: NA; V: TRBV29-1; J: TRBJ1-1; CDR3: SVEDLYTGAMNTEAF
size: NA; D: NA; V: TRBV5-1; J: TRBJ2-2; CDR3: ASSTGRGESGELF
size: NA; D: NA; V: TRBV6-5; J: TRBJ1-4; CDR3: ASSHTFGADEKLF
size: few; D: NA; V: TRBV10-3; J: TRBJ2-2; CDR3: AIGRGNTGELF
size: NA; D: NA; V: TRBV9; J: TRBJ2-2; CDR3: ASSVAEGVKGELF
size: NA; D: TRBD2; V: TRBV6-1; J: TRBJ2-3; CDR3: ASSEAKTSGGTDTQY